The rows below give T cell receptor beta chains drawn from one sample of a study of PD-L1 blockade in urothelial cancer. The protocol was immunoSEQ multiplex PCR, while the TCRdb copy is restricted to in-frame clones and leaves out a portion. This sample carries about 86,000 clones, 85% of them seen once, and the ten largest clones take approximately 14%. Source: PBMCs, taken around atezolizumab (anti-PD-L1) treatment. These TCRs come from a man aged 55 to 70 with urothelial cancer. CDR3s include the opening cysteine and the closing phenylalanine or tryptophan. The D gene is left open where the match is weak. A clone size is listed for some rows: how often the clone was seen (once, few, many), or a class if it is expanded.

CDR3aa: CASRDTPRSGELFF
CDR3nt: TGTGCCAGCAGAGACACGCCACGGTCCGGGGAGCTGTTTTTT
abundance: -
v_gene: TRBV25-1
j_gene: TRBJ2-2
d_gene: -

CDR3aa: CASSLVFQISTDTQYF
CDR3nt: TGCGCCAGCAGCTTGGTATTTCAGATTAGCACAGATACGCAGTATTTT
abundance: -
v_gene: TRBV5-1
j_gene: TRBJ2-3
d_gene: -

CDR3aa: CASSSSSTGQTYEQYF
CDR3nt: TGTGCCAGCAGTTCCTCATCGACGGGACAGACCTACGAGCAGTACTTC
abundance: once
v_gene: TRBV6-5
j_gene: TRBJ2-7
d_gene: TRBD1

CDR3aa: CASSDITSGGYEQYF
CDR3nt: TGTGCCAGCAGTGATATAACTAGCGGGGGTTACGAGCAGTACTTC
abundance: -
v_gene: TRBV2
j_gene: TRBJ2-7
d_gene: TRBD2

CDR3aa: CASSLEGTNQETQYF
CDR3nt: TGCGCCAGCAGCTTGGAGGGGACTAACCAAGAGACCCAGTACTTC
abundance: -
v_gene: TRBV5-1
j_gene: TRBJ2-5
d_gene: TRBD2

CDR3aa: CASGPIGAQFF
CDR3nt: TGTGCTAGTGGTCCAATTGGGGCGCAGTTCTTC
abundance: -
v_gene: TRBV12-5
j_gene: TRBJ2-1
d_gene: -

CDR3aa: CASSSPRLAGGSSGANVLTF
CDR3nt: TGTGCCAGCAGTTCCCCTAGACTAGCGGGTGGCAGTTCTGGGGCCAACGTCCTGACTTTC
abundance: -
v_gene: TRBV27
j_gene: TRBJ2-6
d_gene: TRBD2

CDR3aa: CASSVGGSTSNQPQHF
CDR3nt: TGTGCCAGCAGCGTCGGCGGGTCCACTAGCAATCAGCCCCAGCATTTT
abundance: -
v_gene: TRBV5-4
j_gene: TRBJ1-5
d_gene: -

CDR3aa: CASSTEVRGTQYF
CDR3nt: TGCGCCAGCAGCACCGAAGTAAGGGGGACCCAGTACTTC
abundance: -
v_gene: TRBV5-1
j_gene: TRBJ2-5
d_gene: -

CDR3aa: CASSQNPGLAGGYNEQFF
CDR3nt: TGTGCCAGCAGCCAAAATCCGGGACTAGCGGGGGGCTACAATGAGCAGTTCTTC
abundance: once
v_gene: TRBV4-2
j_gene: TRBJ2-1
d_gene: TRBD2

CDR3aa: CATGLTGHGYTF
CDR3nt: TGTGCCACCGGGTTGACAGGGCATGGCTACACCTTC
abundance: -
v_gene: TRBV27
j_gene: TRBJ1-2
d_gene: TRBD1

CDR3aa: CASTRTGGRNQPQHF
CDR3nt: TGTGCCAGCACTCGGACAGGGGGGCGCAATCAGCCCCAGCATTTT
abundance: -
v_gene: TRBV7-2
j_gene: TRBJ1-5
d_gene: TRBD1

CDR3aa: CASSPGQSSYTF
CDR3nt: TGCGCCAGCAGCCCCGGACAGAGTAGCTACACCTTC
abundance: once
v_gene: TRBV5-1
j_gene: TRBJ1-2
d_gene: -

CDR3aa: CASSLSHRYYGYTF
CDR3nt: TGCGCCAGCAGCTTGAGTCACAGGTACTATGGCTACACCTTC
abundance: -
v_gene: TRBV5-1
j_gene: TRBJ1-2
d_gene: -

CDR3aa: CASSLGLGETQYF
CDR3nt: TGCGCCAGCAGCTTGGGTCTAGGAGAGACCCAGTACTTC
abundance: -
v_gene: TRBV5-1
j_gene: TRBJ2-5
d_gene: -

CDR3aa: CASIRQDNQPQHF
CDR3nt: TGTGCCAGCATCCGACAAGACAATCAGCCCCAGCATTTT
abundance: -
v_gene: TRBV6-5
j_gene: TRBJ1-5
d_gene: -

CDR3aa: CASSMSRANYGYTF
CDR3nt: TGTGCCAGTAGTATGAGCAGGGCTAACTATGGCTACACCTTC
abundance: -
v_gene: TRBV19
j_gene: TRBJ1-2
d_gene: -

CDR3aa: CASSEGADFNQPQHF
CDR3nt: TGCGCCAGCAGTGAAGGCGCAGACTTCAATCAGCCCCAGCATTTT
abundance: -
v_gene: TRBV10-2
j_gene: TRBJ1-5
d_gene: -

CDR3aa: CASRLLAGGYYEQYF
CDR3nt: TGTGCCAGCAGGTTACTAGCGGGGGGCTACTACGAGCAGTACTTC
abundance: -
v_gene: TRBV6-5
j_gene: TRBJ2-7
d_gene: TRBD2

CDR3aa: CASSPVGQSFYEQYF
CDR3nt: TGTGCCAGCTCACCGGTTGGGCAGTCCTTCTACGAGCAGTACTTC
abundance: -
v_gene: TRBV18
j_gene: TRBJ2-7
d_gene: -

CDR3aa: CASSLLEQGAPGGYTF
CDR3nt: TGTGCCAGCAGTTTATTGGAGCAGGGGGCGCCTGGAGGCTACACCTTC
abundance: -
v_gene: TRBV28
j_gene: TRBJ1-2
d_gene: TRBD1

CDR3aa: CASSLGLAGLDTQYF
CDR3nt: TGTGCCAGCAGCCTGGGACTAGCGGGTCTTGATACGCAGTATTTT
abundance: -
v_gene: TRBV6-5
j_gene: TRBJ2-3
d_gene: TRBD2

CDR3aa: CASSLGGRAYEQYF
CDR3nt: TGTGCCAGCAGCTTGGGCGGGAGGGCCTACGAGCAGTACTTC
abundance: -
v_gene: TRBV5-4
j_gene: TRBJ2-7
d_gene: TRBD2

CDR3aa: CASSLTETEAFF
CDR3nt: TGTGCCAGCAGCTTAACGGAGACTGAAGCTTTCTTT
abundance: -
v_gene: TRBV13
j_gene: TRBJ1-1
d_gene: -

CDR3aa: CASSLSPGLPNYGYTF
CDR3nt: TGTGCCAGCAGTTTAAGTCCTGGACTCCCTAACTATGGCTACACCTTC
abundance: -
v_gene: TRBV28
j_gene: TRBJ1-2
d_gene: -

CDR3aa: CASSEALGVYGYTF
CDR3nt: TGTGCCAGCAGTGAAGCGCTAGGGGTCTATGGCTACACCTTC
abundance: -
v_gene: TRBV6-1
j_gene: TRBJ1-2
d_gene: -

CDR3aa: CAWSAGAGYTF
CDR3nt: TGTGCCTGGAGTGCTGGGGCTGGCTACACCTTC
abundance: -
v_gene: TRBV30
j_gene: TRBJ1-2
d_gene: -

CDR3aa: CAWNVGGSSTDTQYF
CDR3nt: TGTGCCTGGAATGTCGGGGGATCTAGCACAGATACGCAGTATTTT
abundance: once
v_gene: TRBV30
j_gene: TRBJ2-3
d_gene: -

CDR3aa: CASSEGSQETQYF
CDR3nt: TGTGCCAGCAGTGAGGGCAGCCAAGAGACCCAGTACTTC
abundance: -
v_gene: TRBV6-1
j_gene: TRBJ2-5
d_gene: -

CDR3aa: CASSLLSGSGNTIYF
CDR3nt: TGTGCCAGCAGCTTATTGTCCGGCTCTGGAAACACCATATATTTT
abundance: -
v_gene: TRBV11-2
j_gene: TRBJ1-3
d_gene: -

CDR3aa: CASSPRKGAMNEAFF
CDR3nt: TGTGCCAGCAGTCCGAGGAAGGGGGCGATGAATGAAGCTTTCTTT
abundance: -
v_gene: TRBV2
j_gene: TRBJ1-1
d_gene: TRBD1

CDR3aa: CASRPDRDLLYNEQFF
CDR3nt: TGTGCCAGCAGACCAGACCGGGACTTACTTTACAATGAGCAGTTCTTC
abundance: -
v_gene: TRBV7-6
j_gene: TRBJ2-1
d_gene: -